The rows below give T cell receptor beta chains drawn from one sample of a study of cytomegalovirus exposure and HLA in healthy donors. Profiling relied on immunoSEQ multiplex PCR, and the TCRdb table lists in-frame clones only, not all of them. There are fewer than 200,000 clones in the sample; roughly 71% occur only once, and more than 1.3% lies in the top ten. Sequencing was done on a sample of PBMCs. These receptor sequences come from a girl aged 10 to 17 in good health and CMV-seronegative. Both conserved end residues are part of each CDR3. The D gene is left open where the match is weak. Part of the rows lack a size; the others show once, few, many or a class for expanded clones.

V	D	J	size	DNA	CDR3
TRBV4-2	TRBD2	TRBJ2-5	-	TGTGCCAGCAGCTTACAGCGGGGGGGCCTTGAGACCCAGTACTTC	CASSLQRGGLETQYF
TRBV18	-	TRBJ1-6	few	TGTGCCAGCTCCCCAAAGGAGGCCCTGGTGTCACCCCTCCACTTT	CASSPKEALVSPLHF
TRBV11-2	-	TRBJ1-4	-	TGTGCCAGCAGGCAACCGGGGAGGGCGCGGGATGAAAAACTGTTTTTT	CASRQPGRARDEKLFF
TRBV19	TRBD1	TRBJ1-1	-	TGTGCCAGTAGTTCCACAGGGGGAACTGAAGCTTTCTTT	CASSSTGGTEAFF
TRBV18	TRBD2	TRBJ2-5	-	TGTGCCAGCTCACCAGGGACGGGGGGAGAGACCCAGTACTTC	CASSPGTGGETQYF
TRBV9	-	TRBJ1-1	-	TGTGCCAGCAGCGATGACGGGGGGGGGAACACTGAAGCTTTCTTT	CASSDDGGGNTEAFF
TRBV4-1	-	TRBJ1-4	-	TGCGCCAGCAGCCAACCAGGGTCCCTGACTAATGAAAAACTGTTTTTT	CASSQPGSLTNEKLFF
TRBV6-1	-	TRBJ2-7	-	TGTGCCACCCACAGGACAGTCTACGAGCAGTACTTC	CATHRTVYEQYF
TRBV6-5	-	TRBJ1-1	-	TGTGCCAGCAGTTATAAGGTTGGCGGCGAAGCTTTCTTT	CASSYKVGGEAFF
TRBV7-9	-	TRBJ1-1	-	TGTGCCAGCAGTCTGACAAACACTGAAGCTTTCTTT	CASSLTNTEAFF
TRBV5-1	TRBD1	TRBJ2-2	few	TGCGCCAGCAGCCCGCGGACAGGTACCACCGGGGAGCTGTTTTTT	CASSPRTGTTGELFF
TRBV18	-	TRBJ1-1	-	TGTGCCAGCTCACCACCGGCAGGGGTGACCCGTGAAGCTTTCTTT	CASSPPAGVTREAFF
TRBV5-1	TRBD1	TRBJ1-2	-	TGCGCCAGCAGCTTGACAGGGGGGCCAAACTATGGCTACACCTTC	CASSLTGGPNYGYTF
TRBV7-9	-	TRBJ2-1	-	TGTGCCAGCAGCGCTCAACCCGGGACTCAGGAGCCTGAGCAGTTCTTC	CASSAQPGTQEPEQFF
TRBV2	-	TRBJ1-1	-	TGTGCCAGCAGTGGAGGGATTGCTTGGACTGAAGCTTTCTTT	CASSGGIAWTEAFF
TRBV29-1	-	TRBJ1-2	-	TGCAGCTATCACGGCGGGGCTAACTATGGCTACACCTTC	CSYHGGANYGYTF
TRBV10-3	TRBD2	TRBJ2-7	-	TGTGCCATCAGTGAGGGTCAGCAGCGGGGGATCTCCTACGAGCAGTACTTC	CAISEGQQRGISYEQYF
TRBV7-8	TRBD1	TRBJ1-1	few	TGTGCCAGCAGCTTAGCGAAGCTCGGTTCGGGCAGGGGGAAATCTGAAGCTTTCTTT	CASSLAKLGSGRGKSEAFF
TRBV7-8	-	TRBJ2-7	-	TGTGCCAGCAGCAGTACCGGGACTGTGCCCTACGAGCAGTACTTC	CASSSTGTVPYEQYF
TRBV6-1	-	TRBJ2-7	-	TGTGCCAGCAGTCCTAAAGGCGGGTCCTACGAGCAGTACTTC	CASSPKGGSYEQYF
TRBV25-1	TRBD2	TRBJ2-7	-	TGTGCCAGCAGTGAACGGACCCGGGGGGACTACGAGCAGTACTTC	CASSERTRGDYEQYF
TRBV7-9	-	TRBJ1-4	-	TGTGCCAGCAGCTACAGACCCCAGGGCATCCTCAATGAAAAACTGTTTTTT	CASSYRPQGILNEKLFF
TRBV15	TRBD2	TRBJ2-1	-	TGTGCCACTGGTCGCGGGGGTTCTGATGAGCAGTTCTTC	CATGRGGSDEQFF
TRBV29-1	-	TRBJ2-2	-	TGCAGCGCTGGACTGACCAACACCGGGGAGCTGTTTTTT	CSAGLTNTGELFF
TRBV12-5	TRBD1	TRBJ1-6	-	TGTGCTAGTGGTTCAGACAGGGGGAGATATAATTCACCCCTCCACTTT	CASGSDRGRYNSPLHF
TRBV28	TRBD1	TRBJ1-2	-	TGTGCCAGCCATTTCGGGACAGCTTATGGCTACACCTTC	CASHFGTAYGYTF
TRBV30	TRBD1	TRBJ2-6	-	TGTGCCTGGATTAACCCGGGACAGGGGACCAACGTCCTGACTTTC	CAWINPGQGTNVLTF
TRBV10-3	-	TRBJ2-1	few	TGTGCCATCAGTGCGGACTTGTCGAATGAGCAGTTCTTC	CAISADLSNEQFF
TRBV7-9	-	TRBJ1-5	-	TGTGCCAGCAGCTTTCTACAGGACAATCAGCCCCAGCATTTT	CASSFLQDNQPQHF
TRBV6-5	-	TRBJ2-5	-	TGTGCCAGCACAGACAGGTTACAAGAGACCCAGTACTTC	CASTDRLQETQYF
TRBV7-6	-	TRBJ2-1	-	TGTGCCAGCAGTGCTAAATCGGGTGAGCAGTTCTTC	CASSAKSGEQFF
TRBV9	TRBD1	TRBJ1-2	-	TGTGCCAGCAGCGGAGCCAGGGGACAGGGAAGGGTCTATGGCTACACCTTC	CASSGARGQGRVYGYTF
TRBV27	-	TRBJ2-7	-	TGTGCCAGCAAGCCTACAGGGCCTGCTTACGAGCAGTACTTC	CASKPTGPAYEQYF
TRBV28	TRBD1	TRBJ1-1	few	TGTGCCAGCAGTTTGCCGGGACAGGGAGCTTTCTTT	CASSLPGQGAFF
TRBV15	TRBD1	TRBJ2-7	-	TGTGCCACCAGCCCAGGACAGGACTACGAGCAGTACTTC	CATSPGQDYEQYF
TRBV9	TRBD1	TRBJ1-1	-	TGTGCCAGCGGCGGACAGGGCTCTACTGAAGCTTTCTTT	CASGGQGSTEAFF
TRBV4-1	-	TRBJ2-7	many	TGCGCCAGCAGCCAAGAACCCGGGGAGCGAGACGAGCAGTACTTC	CASSQEPGERDEQYF
TRBV7-9	-	TRBJ1-4	-	TGTGCCAGCAGCGCCGGGGGATTTTTTCCCATTTTTTTT	CASSAGGFFPIFF
TRBV19	TRBD1	TRBJ1-5	-	TGTGCCAGTAGTATGGACAGGGGTAATCAGCCCCAGCATTTT	CASSMDRGNQPQHF
TRBV7-9	TRBD1	TRBJ1-4	few	TGTGCCAGCACAGGGGGCGAACCTGGAGGGGAAAAACTGTTTTTT	CASTGGEPGGEKLFF
TRBV5-7	-	TRBJ1-2	-	TGTGCCAGCAAAATGGAGGGGAGACTTAACTATGGCTACACCTTC	CASKMEGRLNYGYTF
TRBV7-3	-	TRBJ1-4	-	TGTGCCAGCAGCTCATCTCCGAGTGAAAAACTGTTTTTT	CASSSSPSEKLFF
TRBV2	TRBD1	TRBJ1-4	-	TGTGCCAGCCGGGACAGCTCAACTAATGAAAAACTGTTTTTT	CASRDSSTNEKLFF
TRBV25-1	TRBD2	TRBJ2-2	-	TGTGCCAGCAGTCGACTAGCGGGGGTCGGGCTGTTTTTT	CASSRLAGVGLFF
TRBV19	TRBD1	TRBJ2-1	-	TGTGCCAGTAGTAAAAGGTTGCGGGACAGGGGATACAATGAGCAGTTCTTC	CASSKRLRDRGYNEQFF
TRBV5-1	TRBD2	TRBJ2-1	-	TGCGCCAGCAGCGTCGGGGGGAACAATGAGCAGTTCTTC	CASSVGGNNEQFF
TRBV18	-	TRBJ1-3	-	TGTGCCAGCTCATTAAACACAGGGCGAGGAAACACCATATATTTT	CASSLNTGRGNTIYF
TRBV6-5	-	TRBJ1-5	few	TGTGCCAGCAGTTACGGGGGGGGTGACCAGCCCCAGCATTTT	CASSYGGGDQPQHF
TRBV5-3	-	TRBJ1-2	-	TGTGCCAGAAGCCTTAGAGGCTACACCTTC	CARSLRGYTF
TRBV4-1	TRBD2	TRBJ2-5	few	TGCGCCAGCAGCCAAGGCCTAGCGGGGGGGCCTAAGACCCAGTACTTC	CASSQGLAGGPKTQYF
TRBV29-1	-	TRBJ2-7	-	TGCAGCGCGTTCCAACGGGACATCCTAACCTACGAGCAGTACTTC	CSAFQRDILTYEQYF
TRBV11-1	-	TRBJ1-1	-	TGTGCCAGCAGCTTAGCGCAGACTGCAAACACTGAAGCTTTCTTT	CASSLAQTANTEAFF
TRBV7-7	TRBD2	TRBJ2-3	-	TGTGCTAGCAGCTTGGGACTAGCGGGGGCGTCAGATACGCAGTATTTT	CASSLGLAGASDTQYF
TRBV19	-	TRBJ2-5	-	TGTGCCAGTAGTATGGTCGAGGCGCAGGGGGGCGAGACCCAGTACTTC	CASSMVEAQGGETQYF
TRBV25-1	-	TRBJ2-3	-	TGTGCCAGCAGCCCCTGGGGGGGGCCGGGGACAGATACGCAGTATTTT	CASSPWGGPGTDTQYF